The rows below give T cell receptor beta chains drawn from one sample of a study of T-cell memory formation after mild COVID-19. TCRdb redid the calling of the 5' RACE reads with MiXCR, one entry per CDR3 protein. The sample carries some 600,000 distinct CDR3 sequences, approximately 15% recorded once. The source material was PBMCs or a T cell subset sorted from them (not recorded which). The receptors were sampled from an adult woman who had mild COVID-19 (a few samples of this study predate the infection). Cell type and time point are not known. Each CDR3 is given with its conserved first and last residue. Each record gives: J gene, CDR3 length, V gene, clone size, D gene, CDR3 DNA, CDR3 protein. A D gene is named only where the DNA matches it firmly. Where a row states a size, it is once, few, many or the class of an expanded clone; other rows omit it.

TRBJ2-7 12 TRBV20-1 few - TGCAGTGCTAGTAGGGGTTCCTACGAGCAGTACTTC CSASRGSYEQYF
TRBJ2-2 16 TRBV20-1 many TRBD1 TGCAGTGCTAGTCCACACAGGGGAAGGTACACCGGGGAGCTGTTTTTT CSASPHRGRYTGELFF
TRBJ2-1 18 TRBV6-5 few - TGTGCCAGCAGTAGAAAGGGCCTGAGGGGAGGCTCCTACAATGAGCAGTTCTTC CASSRKGLRGGSYNEQFF
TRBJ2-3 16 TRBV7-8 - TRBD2 TGTGCCAGCAGCTTATTCAGCGGGGGACACACAGATACGCAGTATTTT CASSLFSGGHTDTQYF
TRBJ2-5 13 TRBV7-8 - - TGTGCCAGCAGCTTAGGGTTTTTTAGGGGACAGTACTTC CASSLGFFRGQYF
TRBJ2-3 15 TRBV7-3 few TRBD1 TGTGCCAGCAGCTCCGGGACAGGGGGTATGGATACGCAGTATTTT CASSSGTGGMDTQYF
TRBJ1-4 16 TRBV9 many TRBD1 TGTGCCAGCAGCGTAGGAAGACAGGGAATGTATGAAAAACTGTTTTTT CASSVGRQGMYEKLFF
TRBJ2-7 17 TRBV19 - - TGTGCCAGTAGTCGGGCAGGGACTCGTCTTACCCACTACGAGCAGTACTTC CASSRAGTRLTHYEQYF
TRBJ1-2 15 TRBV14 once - TGTGCCAGCAGCCAAGTCGGGGGGTCCAACTATGGCTACACCTTC CASSQVGGSNYGYTF
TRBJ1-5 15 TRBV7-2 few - TGTGCCAGCAGCTTTCAAGAGGGGGGCAATCAGCCCCAGCATTTT CASSFQEGGNQPQHF
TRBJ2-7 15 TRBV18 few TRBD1 TGTGCCAGCTCACCCCGGGACAGGGTAAACTACGAGCAGTACTTC CASSPRDRVNYEQYF
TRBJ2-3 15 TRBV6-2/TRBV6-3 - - TGTGCCAGCACTGGTATTCGGGGTCTCACAGATACGCAGTATTTT CASTGIRGLTDTQYF
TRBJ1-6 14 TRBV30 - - TGTGCCTCCAAGGGTGGCTCCTATAATTCACCCCTCCACTTT CASKGGSYNSPLHF
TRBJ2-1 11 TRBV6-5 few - TGTGCCAGCAGGTACCACAATGAGCAGTTCTTC CASRYHNEQFF
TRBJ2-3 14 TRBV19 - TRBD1 TGTGCCACCGAGCGGAGACAGGGGGCGCGCACGCAGTATTTT CATERRQGARTQYF
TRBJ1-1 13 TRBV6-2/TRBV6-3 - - TGTGCCAGCCGAAGGGGCCCGGGGACTGAAGCTTTCTTT CASRRGPGTEAFF
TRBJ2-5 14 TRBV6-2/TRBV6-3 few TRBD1 TGTGCCAGCAGTTACGGGGACAGACAAGAGACCCAGTACTTC CASSYGDRQETQYF
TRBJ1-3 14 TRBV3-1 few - TGTGCCAGCAGCCTCAGGGAATCTGGAAACACCATATATTTT CASSLRESGNTIYF
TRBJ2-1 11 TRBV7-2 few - TGTGCCACGACTATTTACAATGAGCAGTTCTTC CATTIYNEQFF
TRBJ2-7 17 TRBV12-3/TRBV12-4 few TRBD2 TGTGCCAGCAGTTTACCGCCCACCTTACGGGGGGGCTACGAGCAGTACTTC CASSLPPTLRGGYEQYF
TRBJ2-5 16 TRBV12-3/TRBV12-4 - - TGTGCCAGCAGTTTGAGGCGGCTTTCGTACCAAGAGACCCAGTACTTC CASSLRRLSYQETQYF
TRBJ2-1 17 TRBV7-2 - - TGTGCCAGCAGCTTAGTCGTTACTTCCACAGGAAACAATGAGCAGTTCTTC CASSLVVTSTGNNEQFF
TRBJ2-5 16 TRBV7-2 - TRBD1 TGTGCCAGCAGCTTAGGAGTCCCGGGACAGGGTGAGACCCAGTACTTC CASSLGVPGQGETQYF
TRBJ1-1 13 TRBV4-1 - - TGCGCCAGCAGCCAAGGGACGGTCACTGAAGCTTTCTTT CASSQGTVTEAFF
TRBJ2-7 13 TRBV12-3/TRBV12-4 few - TGTGCCAGCAGGACTAAGAGCTCCTACGAGCAGTACTTC CASRTKSSYEQYF